The 2 T cell receptor beta chains given below trace back to one sample, sequenced in a study of low-dose radiotherapy and immunotherapy resistance in tumors. TCRs were put through approximately 20 PCR cycles of amplification with Phusion. A constant-region primer and the V-primer adapter served as the primer pair. TCRdb itself ran the reads through MiXCR, one entry per CDR3 protein. The table lists around 57,000 distinct CDR3 sequences, around 35% of them singletons, with over 7% in the top ten. The time point here: after trial treatment. Treatment of the sample: LDRT plus nivolumab, ipilimumab, low-dose cyclophosphamide and aspirin (RACIN trial). The specimen comprised PBMCs, sampled after low-dose radiotherapy plus immunotherapy. These TCRs come from a male donor with rectosigmoid adenocarcinoma.

The chain links TRBV12-5 to TRBJ1-1; a weak D match, TRBD1 (5 bases). V was pared by 2 bases and J by 8 bases, with 18 bases between. The CDR3 runs 15 residues. CDR1 is LGHNT, CDR2 FRNRAP, per germline. The CDR3: CASGLMQGPTTEAFF. In DNA form, the CDR3 reads TGTGCTAGTGGTTTGATGCAGGGACCCACCACGGAAGCTTTCTTT.

The DNA of the CDR3 is TGTGCCAGCAGCGTGAACCCCTATGGCTACACCTTC. Protein sequence: CASSVNPYGYTF. This chain links TRBV7-2 with TRBJ1-2; the D is unclear. With 5 bases removed from V and 4 bases from J, the gap between germline ends came to 8 bases. Germline assignment: CDR1 SGHTA and CDR2 FQGNSA. The CDR3 length is 12 residues.